This TCR beta chain was captured in a study of CD8 T cells in Susac syndrome (dated by TCRdb to about 2019). Looking at the study overall: Of the Susac syndrome patients who were sequenced, eight were in clinical remission while about six had clinically active disease. Repertoire sequencing was used to test whether CD8+ T cell activation and differentiation in Susac syndrome was antigen driven. The clonality of the CD8+ T cell repertoire was compared across approximately eleven healthy donors, about 14 Susac syndrome patients and around 16 multiple sclerosis patients. Susac syndrome patients were therapy-naive, on corticosteroids (some also receiving IVIg), or on IVIg alone at blood withdrawal.

Turning to this clonotype: The target of this receptor is not known. No base quality values were provided; no much bigger clone lies one nucleotide off.

Summary of the overall study and its limitations: The TCR sequencing and HLA analysis was acknowledged to have included a relatively small number of individuals. Clonal expansion was seen in Susac syndrome CD8+ repertoires, peaking in CD8+ TEMRA cells and being greater in clinically active patients than in remitting ones. Roughly 15 Susac-specific public clones were identified in the total CD8+ repertoire, and five Susac-specific public clones were identified in the CD8+ TEMRA repertoire.

Peripheral blood CD8+ and CD4+ T cells from healthy donors, Susac syndrome patients and multiple sclerosis patients were profiled using high-throughput TCR beta sequencing. The Susac syndrome patients fulfilled recently defined diagnostic criteria for either definite or probable disease. Bulk CD8+ and CD4+ T cells were purified by magnetic negative isolation, whereas CD8+ TEMRA cells were enriched by FACS. Blood was drawn into EDTA tubes, processed within 24 hours, and PBMCs were isolated by density gradient centrifugation. PBMCs intended for TCR sequencing were frozen in liquid nitrogen and were later thawed in a 37 degrees C water bath. Purity of sorted or isolated CD4+, CD8+ and CD8+ TEMRA cells was at least 90%. RNA was extracted using the RNeasy kit, and roughly 0.45 to 1 ug of the RNA was reverse transcribed with random hexamers. TCR beta CDR3 regions were amplified with the immunoSEQ multiplex PCR assay covering 54 Vbeta and 13 Jbeta segments. Bias from PCR amplification was corrected by using a synthetic template baseline for primer optimization and for computational correction. The original pipeline was this. Reads were annotated to V, D and J genes per IMGT and analyzed with immunoSEQ Analyzer, keeping only productive sequences. Clonality was calculated as one minus the Shannon entropy normalized by log2 of the number of productive unique sequences. For each patient and control, public and private clones were evaluated among the 100 most prevalent clones. Clones were defined as Susac-specific when absent from the healthy and MS cohorts, from fewer than 1,200 published viral clones and from other ImmuneACCESS disease sequences. TCRdb cleaned the public reads at Q25 with fastp, built clones with MiXCR and kept in-frame beta chains. Records with the same CDR3 protein are collapsed into one entry carrying the most frequent genes and DNA. These V and J calls originate from TCRdb's pipeline instead of the authors' own analysis. The sample table lists under 200,000 distinct CDR3 sequences, around 93% of them with a count of one. The ten largest clones add up to around 0.16% of the sample.

V lost 4 bases and J lost 5 bases, and the count of bases not matched to a germline gene is 2. CDR1 MNHNS and CDR2 SASEGT were looked up in the germline V gene. The CDR3 holds 13 amino acids from the cysteine to the phenylalanine. Only the CDR3 portion is preserved as DNA: 39 bases, with reading frame beginning at the first base. The V and J genes are TRBV6-1 and TRBJ2-7; a stretch of 10 junction bases matches TRBD1. The source of this sequence is a human donor with Susac syndrome. Sequenced material: CD8+ T cells from PBMCs. Read as DNA, the sequence is TGTGCCAGCAGTGCCGGGACAGGGGACGAGCAGTACTTC. It translates as CASSAGTGDEQYF.